This T cell receptor beta chain was documented in a study of T cell changes during pregnancy in multiple sclerosis. The CDR3 runs to 14 residues. V lost 3 bases, J lost 10 bases, and 8 bases stayed unmatched. CDR1 is MGHDK and CDR2 is SYGVNS in the germline V gene. Some clones are missing from TCRdb's copy, which holds only in-frame ones; the method was immunoSEQ multiplex PCR. The table records about 40,000 clones, around 92% of them present only once. The specimen was CD4+ T cells from peripheral blood mononuclear cells, collected after pregnancy. The clonotype originates from a female donor with multiple sclerosis, enrolled in a pregnancy study. The genes are TRBV25-1 and TRBJ2-1; TRBD2 aligns across 8 bases. CDR3 DNA: TGTGCCAGCAGTGATGCAACCCCTAGCGGGGAGCAGTTCTTC. Amino acids: CASSDATPSGEQFF.